Listed here are 17 T cell receptor beta chains from one sample, sequenced in a study of technical replicates of blood from a handful of donors. Assay used: immunoSEQ multiplex PCR; TCRdb lists only in-frame clones, some missing. The sample records 75,000 to 95,000 clones, about 96% being singletons. Material: T cells isolated from PBMCs. The receptors shown here come from a human donor in good health.

The chain's CDR3 is CASSLVPSGTIYEQYF. In DNA, the CDR3 is TGTGCCAGCAGCTTAGTCCCTAGCGGGACTATCTACGAGCAGTACTTC. The chain employs TRBV11-1 and TRBJ2-7, with 9 bases lining up with TRBD2. The CDR3 is 16 amino acids. The germline V gene has CDR1 SGHAT and CDR2 FQDESV (reference sequence). V gave up 1 base and J gave up 3 bases; unmatched junction bases: 7.

The chain employs TRBV27 and TRBJ2-1; D not certain. V lost 0 bases and J lost 4, with 10 bases in between. CDR1 MNHEY and CDR2 SMNVEV come from the germline V gene (reference sequence). The CDR3 length is 15 residues. The CDR3 DNA is TGTGCCAGCAGTTTATCGGCCCTTTCATACAATGAGCAGTTCTTC. It is translated as CASSLSALSYNEQFF.

CDR3: CASSVQGVPDTQYF. CDR3 nucleotide sequence: TGTGCCAGCAGCGTCCAGGGGGTTCCAGATACGCAGTATTTT. The chain couples TRBV9 to TRBJ2-3; 7 nucleotides line up with TRBD1. The CDR3 has 14 residues. Germline values: CDR1 SGDLS, CDR2 YYNGEE. V gave up 2 bases and J gave up 4 bases; unmatched junction bases: 4. The full variable domain, with the rest looked up from reference TRBV9 and TRBJ2-3, is DSGVTQTPKHLITATGQRVTLRCSPRSGDLSVYWYQQSLDQGLQFLIQYYNGEERAKGNILERFSAQQFPDLHSELNLSSLELGDSALYFCASSVQGVPDTQYFGPGTRLTVL.

The chain is built from TRBV28 and TRBJ1-4; 9 nucleotides match TRBD1. Germline values: CDR1 MDHEN, CDR2 SYDVKM. There are 15 residues in the CDR3. V trimming: 3 bases; J trimming: 7 bases; junction bases outside the gene matches: 6. The CDR3 coding sequence is TGTGCCAGCAGTTTGAGGGGACAGGGTGTTGAAAAACTGTTTTTT. Translating gives CASSLRGQGVEKLFF.

The chain combines TRBV5-1 with TRBJ2-1, with D tentatively TRBD2 (5 bases). Germline-derived CDR1 and CDR2 are SGHRS and YFSETQ. The germline V and J ends were trimmed by 6 bases and 8 bases, with 21 bases remaining between them. The CDR3 is 15 amino acids. The CDR3 DNA sequence: TGCGCCAGCAACCCGGGATGGCAAGGTAAAGATGAGCAGTTCTTC. This gives the protein CASNPGWQGKDEQFF.

Here the CDR3 DNA reads TGTGCCAGCTCACCCCCGGGGACAGGCCAGATGCTAAACACCATATATTTT. This translates into CASSPPGTGQMLNTIYF. The V call is TRBV18, the J call TRBJ1-3; 8 bases align to TRBD1. This CDR3 comprises 17 residues. J was trimmed by 6 bases and V by 3 bases; bases with no gene match: 13. The V gene's germline CDR1 is KGHSH and CDR2 LQKENI.

V and J are TRBV19 and TRBJ1-2; D remains unclear. The V and J ends lost 5 bases and 4 bases respectively, with 11 bases between them. The CDR3 consists of 13 residues. Germline CDR1 and CDR2: LNHDA and SQIVND (reference sequence). The CDR3 spells CASSRSSFYGYTF. The CDR3, as DNA: TGTGCCAGTAGTCGGTCGTCATTCTATGGCTACACCTTC.

The rearrangement uses TRBV19 and TRBJ1-5, with TRBD1 identical over 9 bases. CDR1 LNHDA and CDR2 SQIVND come from the germline V gene (reference sequence). J gave up 2 bases and V 3 bases, and 11 bases lay outside the gene matches. The CDR3 totals 18 residues. CDR3 in amino acids: CASSIATTGGLGNQPQHF. CDR3 DNA sequence: TGTGCCAGTAGTATCGCGACTACAGGGGGCCTGGGCAATCAGCCCCAGCATTTT.

The rearrangement joins TRBV7-2 to TRBJ2-7; maybe TRBD1 (6 bases). The CDR3 is made up of 14 amino acids. Germline CDR1 and CDR2: SGHTA and FQGNSA. The germline V and J ends were trimmed by 5 bases and 1 base, with 12 bases remaining between them. Here the CDR3 reads CASSTAGVSYEQYF. The CDR3 DNA is TGTGCCAGCAGCACGGCAGGGGTTTCCTACGAGCAGTACTTC.

V gene TRBV21-1 combines with J gene TRBJ1-1. TRBV21-1 is assigned pseudogene status. There are 17 residues in the CDR3. CDR3 sequence: CASSAHPGESLNTEAFF. The CDR3 DNA reads TGTGCCAGCAGCGCCCACCCCGGGGAGTCCTTGAACACTGAAGCTTTCTTT.

The rearrangement uses TRBV20-1 and TRBJ2-7; D not certain. This CDR3 comprises 10 residues. The V end lost 4 bases, the J end lost 2 bases, and 3 bases lay between the germline ends. CDR1 DFQATT and CDR2 SNEGSKA come from the germline V gene (reference sequence). The CDR3 DNA is TGCAGTGCTACTCCCTACGAGCAGTACTTC. Encoded protein: CSATPYEQYF.

This clone turned up a few times. The chain carries TRBV30 and TRBJ1-4; D is uncertain. Germline-derived CDR1 and CDR2 are GTSNPN and SVGIG (reference sequence). V was cut by 4 bases and J by 10 bases, with 13 bases left in between. This CDR3 region has 12 residues. CDR3 nucleotides: TGTGCCTGGAAATTCTTATTCGGAAAACTGTTTTTT. As protein: CAWKFLFGKLFF.

A single count supports this clone. The gene calls are TRBV5-4 and TRBJ2-7, with a weak D call TRBD2 (7 bases). The germline CDR1 and CDR2 sequences are SGHNT and YYREEE (reference sequence). The CDR3 spans 15 residues. Deletions cut 3 bases from V and 3 bases from J, with 16 bases between. Written as DNA, the CDR3 is TGTGCCAGCAGCTCGGGGGGCCTCAGCCTCTACGAGCAGTACTTC. This sequence encodes CASSSGGLSLYEQYF.

The chain combines TRBV7-8 with TRBJ1-2, with D perhaps TRBD1 (5 bases). Germline values: CDR1 SGHVS, CDR2 FQNEAQ. The CDR3 covers 16 residues. The V and J ends lost 1 base and 0 bases respectively, with 12 bases between them. CDR3 amino acids: CASSLVGREANYGYTF. CDR3 coding DNA: TGTGCCAGCAGCTTAGTTGGCAGGGAAGCTAACTATGGCTACACCTTC.

The genes are TRBV19 and TRBJ2-1, with TRBD2 matching 16 bases. The CDR3 is 17 residues long. Germline V gene lookup returns CDR1 LNHDA and CDR2 SQIVND (reference sequence). The junction had 7 bases not matched to a gene; V was cut back by 5 bases and J by 6 bases. The CDR3 reads CASSGGTSGRGSNEQFF. The CDR3 DNA is TGTGCCAGTAGTGGGGGGACTAGCGGGAGGGGCTCCAATGAGCAGTTCTTC.

The chain combines TRBV27 with TRBJ1-1; a possible D gene is TRBD1 (5 bases). CDR3 size: 11 residues. Germline-derived CDR1 and CDR2 are MNHEY and SMNVEV (reference sequence). Trimming took 10 bases from V and 2 from J, leaving 8 bases between them. As DNA, the CDR3 is TGTGCCACCGACAGAAACACTGAAGCTTTCTTT. This sequence encodes CATDRNTEAFF.

The chain couples TRBV19 to TRBJ2-7; 7 bases map to TRBD1. The germline CDR1 and CDR2 sequences are LNHDA and SQIVND (reference sequence). The CDR3 spans 15 residues. The ends lost 6 bases at V and 3 bases at J; junction bases unmatched: 11. The CDR3: CASSDRASTFYEQYF. The CDR3 nucleotides read TGTGCCAGTAGCGACAGGGCCTCCACGTTCTACGAGCAGTACTTC. The whole variable domain, remainder taken from reference TRBV19 and TRBJ2-7, is DGGITQSPKYLFRKEGQNVTLSCEQNLNHDAMYWYRQDPGQGLRLIYYSQIVNDFQKGDIAEGYSVSREKKESFPLTVTSAQKNPTAFYLCASSDRASTFYEQYFGPGTRLTVT.